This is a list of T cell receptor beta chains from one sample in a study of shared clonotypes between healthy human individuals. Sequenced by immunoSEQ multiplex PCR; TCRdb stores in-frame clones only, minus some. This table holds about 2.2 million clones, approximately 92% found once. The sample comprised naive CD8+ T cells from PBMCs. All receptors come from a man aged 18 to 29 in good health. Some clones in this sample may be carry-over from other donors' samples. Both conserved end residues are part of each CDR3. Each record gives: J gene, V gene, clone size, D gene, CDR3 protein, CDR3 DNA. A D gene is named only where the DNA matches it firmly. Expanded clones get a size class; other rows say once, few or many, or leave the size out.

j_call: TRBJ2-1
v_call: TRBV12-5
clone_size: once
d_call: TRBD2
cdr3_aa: CASGPNSGRPHYNEQFF
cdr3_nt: TGTGCTAGTGGGCCTAATAGCGGGAGGCCCCACTACAATGAGCAGTTCTTC

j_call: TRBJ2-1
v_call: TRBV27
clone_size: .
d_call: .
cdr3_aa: CASSPTLPGYNEQFF
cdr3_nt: TGTGCCAGCAGTCCTACCCTCCCAGGATACAATGAGCAGTTCTTC

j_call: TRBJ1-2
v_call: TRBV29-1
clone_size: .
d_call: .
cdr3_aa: CSVVEYGGGYTF
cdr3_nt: TGCAGCGTTGTCGAGTACGGGGGAGGCTACACCTTC

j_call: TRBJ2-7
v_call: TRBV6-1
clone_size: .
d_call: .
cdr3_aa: CASSELIGEQYF
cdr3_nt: TGTGCCAGCAGTGAACTTATCGGCGAGCAGTACTTC

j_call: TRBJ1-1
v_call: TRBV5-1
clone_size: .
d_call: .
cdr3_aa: CASSLGWGSTEAFF
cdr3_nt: TGCGCCAGCAGCTTGGGGTGGGGGAGCACTGAAGCTTTCTTT

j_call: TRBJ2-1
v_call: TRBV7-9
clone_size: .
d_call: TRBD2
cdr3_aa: CASSLGAGGEQFF
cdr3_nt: TGTGCCAGCAGCTTAGGAGCGGGAGGTGAGCAGTTCTTC

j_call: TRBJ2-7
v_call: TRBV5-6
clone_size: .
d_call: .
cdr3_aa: CASSPVTGDPYEQYF
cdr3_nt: TGTGCCAGCAGCCCAGTTACCGGGGACCCCTACGAGCAGTACTTC

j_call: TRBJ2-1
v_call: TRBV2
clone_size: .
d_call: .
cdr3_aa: CASSPFSGPLTSRSYNEQFF
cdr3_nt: TGTGCCAGCAGCCCCTTTTCTGGGCCGTTGACAAGCCGCTCCTACAATGAGCAGTTCTTC

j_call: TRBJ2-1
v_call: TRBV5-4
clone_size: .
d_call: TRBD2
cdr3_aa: CASSLKREAYNEQFF
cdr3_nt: TGTGCCAGCAGCTTGAAGCGGGAGGCCTACAATGAGCAGTTCTTC

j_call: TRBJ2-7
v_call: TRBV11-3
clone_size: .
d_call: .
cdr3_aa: CASSLPPIDHSYEQYF
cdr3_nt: TGTGCCAGCAGCCTCCCGCCGATCGACCACTCCTACGAGCAGTACTTC

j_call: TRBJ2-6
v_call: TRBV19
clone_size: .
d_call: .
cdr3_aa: CASSRRDGYSGANVLTF
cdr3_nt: TGTGCCAGTAGTCGACGGGACGGATACTCTGGGGCCAACGTCCTGACTTTC

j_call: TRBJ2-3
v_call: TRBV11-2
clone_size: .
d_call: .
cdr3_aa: CASSPRVDTQYF
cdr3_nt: TGTGCCAGCAGCCCCCGGGTGGATACGCAGTATTTT

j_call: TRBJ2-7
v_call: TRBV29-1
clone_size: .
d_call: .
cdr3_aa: CSVQEGYEQYF
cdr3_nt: TGCAGCGTCCAGGAGGGCTACGAGCAGTACTTC

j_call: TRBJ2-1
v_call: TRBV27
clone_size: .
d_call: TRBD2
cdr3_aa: CASSLGLAGGSNEQFF
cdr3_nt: TGTGCCAGCAGTTTGGGACTAGCGGGAGGCAGCAATGAGCAGTTCTTC

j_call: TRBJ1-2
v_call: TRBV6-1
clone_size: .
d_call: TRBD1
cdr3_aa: CASSPNPTGGLSYTF
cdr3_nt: TGTGCCAGCAGCCCCAACCCCACAGGGGGGTTGAGCTACACCTTC

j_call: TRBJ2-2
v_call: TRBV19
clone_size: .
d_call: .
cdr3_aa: CASRGVAGELFF
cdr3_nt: TGTGCCAGCAGGGGGGTCGCCGGGGAGCTGTTTTTT

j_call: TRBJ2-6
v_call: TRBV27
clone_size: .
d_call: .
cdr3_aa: CASSTSGANVLTF
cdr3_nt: TGTGCCAGCAGTACTAGTGGGGCCAACGTCCTGACTTTC

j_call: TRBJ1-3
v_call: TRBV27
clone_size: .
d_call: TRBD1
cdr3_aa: CASSPKRTGRRNTIYF
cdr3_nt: TGTGCCAGCAGTCCCAAGCGGACAGGGAGGCGAAACACCATATATTTT

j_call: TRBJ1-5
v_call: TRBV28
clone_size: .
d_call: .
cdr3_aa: CASRYQGGNQPQHF
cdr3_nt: TGTGCCAGCAGGTATCAGGGTGGGAATCAGCCCCAGCATTTT

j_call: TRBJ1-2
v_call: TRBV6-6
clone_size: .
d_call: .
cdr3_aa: CASSYSGRDSYTF
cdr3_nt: TGTGCCAGCAGTTACTCCGGGAGGGATAGCTACACCTTC

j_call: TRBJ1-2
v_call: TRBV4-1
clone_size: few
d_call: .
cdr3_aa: CASSEEETRGYGYTF
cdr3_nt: TGCGCCAGCAGCGAGGAGGAGACTCGGGGCTATGGCTACACCTTC

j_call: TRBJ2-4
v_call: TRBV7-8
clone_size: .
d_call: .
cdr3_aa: CASSLRLQGEAKNIQYF
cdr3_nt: TGTGCCAGCAGCTTACGCCTACAGGGAGAAGCCAAAAACATTCAGTACTTC

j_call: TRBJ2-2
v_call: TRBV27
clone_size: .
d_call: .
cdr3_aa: CASSLSRAGELFF
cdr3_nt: TGTGCCAGCAGTTTAAGTCGGGCCGGGGAGCTGTTTTTT

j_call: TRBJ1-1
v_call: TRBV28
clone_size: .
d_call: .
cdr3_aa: CASRTGAEAFF
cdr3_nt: TGTGCCAGCAGAACGGGGGCTGAAGCTTTCTTT

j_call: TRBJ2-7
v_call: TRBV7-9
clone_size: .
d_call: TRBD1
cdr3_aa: CASSFLGTAYEQYF
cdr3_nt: TGTGCCAGCAGCTTCCTCGGGACAGCCTACGAGCAGTACTTC

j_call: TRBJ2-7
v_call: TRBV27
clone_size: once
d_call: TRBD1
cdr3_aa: CASSLRDRGTYEQYF
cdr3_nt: TGTGCCAGCAGTCTGCGGGACAGGGGGACCTACGAGCAGTACTTC

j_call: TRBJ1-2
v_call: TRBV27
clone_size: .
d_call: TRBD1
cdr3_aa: CASRTGVRGDGYTF
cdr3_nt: TGTGCCAGCAGGACAGGGGTACGTGGTGATGGCTACACCTTC

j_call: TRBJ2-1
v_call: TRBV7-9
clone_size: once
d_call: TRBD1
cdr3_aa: CASSSQAGTGENEQFF
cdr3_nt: TGTGCCAGCAGCTCCCAGGCCGGGACAGGGGAGAATGAGCAGTTCTTC

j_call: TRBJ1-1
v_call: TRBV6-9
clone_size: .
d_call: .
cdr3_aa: CASRKGGDKGTEAFF
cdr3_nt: TGTGCCAGCAGAAAAGGTGGGGACAAAGGAACTGAAGCTTTCTTT

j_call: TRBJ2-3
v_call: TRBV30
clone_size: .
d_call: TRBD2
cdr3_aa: CALLAGDTQYF
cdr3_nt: TGTGCCTTATTAGCGGGAGATACGCAGTATTTT

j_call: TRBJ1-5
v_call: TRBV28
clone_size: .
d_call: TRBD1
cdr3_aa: CASSKYRDRNQPQHF
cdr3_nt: TGTGCCAGCAGTAAGTACCGGGACAGGAATCAGCCCCAGCATTTT

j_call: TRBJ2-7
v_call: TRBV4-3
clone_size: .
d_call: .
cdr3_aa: CASSQGDEQYF
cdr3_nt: TGCGCCAGCAGCCAAGGCGACGAGCAGTACTTC

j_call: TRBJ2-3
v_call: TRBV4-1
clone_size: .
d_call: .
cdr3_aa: CASSLLLGSSTDTQYF
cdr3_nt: TGCGCCAGCAGCCTGCTCCTAGGATCTAGCACAGATACGCAGTATTTT

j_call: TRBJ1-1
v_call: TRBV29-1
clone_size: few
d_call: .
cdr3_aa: CSVNRLNTEAFF
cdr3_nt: TGCAGCGTTAACAGGCTGAACACTGAAGCTTTCTTT

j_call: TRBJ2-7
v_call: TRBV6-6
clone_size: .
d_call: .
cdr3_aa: CASSYEARGQLYEQYF
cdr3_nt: TGTGCCAGCAGTTACGAGGCCCGCGGACAGCTCTACGAGCAGTACTTC

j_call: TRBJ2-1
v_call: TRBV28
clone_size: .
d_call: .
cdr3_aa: CASSSVWGTYNEQFF
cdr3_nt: TGTGCCAGCAGTTCCGTTTGGGGGACCTACAATGAGCAGTTCTTC

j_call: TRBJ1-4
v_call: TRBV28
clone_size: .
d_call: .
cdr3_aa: CATISGYEEKLFF
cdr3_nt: TGTGCCACCATTTCAGGGTATGAGGAAAAACTGTTTTTT

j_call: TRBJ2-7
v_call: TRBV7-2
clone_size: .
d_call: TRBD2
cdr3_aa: CASSLRTSGRGEQYF
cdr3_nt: TGTGCCAGCAGCTTAAGGACTAGCGGGAGGGGCGAGCAGTACTTC

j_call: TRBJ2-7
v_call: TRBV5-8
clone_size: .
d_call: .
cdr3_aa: CASSLVQPSEQYF
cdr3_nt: TGTGCCAGCAGCTTGGTACAGCCGTCCGAGCAGTACTTC

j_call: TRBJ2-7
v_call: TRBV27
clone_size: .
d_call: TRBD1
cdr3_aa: CASSFRNGDRSYEQYF
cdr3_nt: TGTGCCAGCAGTTTTCGGAATGGGGACAGATCCTACGAGCAGTACTTC

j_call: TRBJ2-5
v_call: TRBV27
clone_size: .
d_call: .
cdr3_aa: CASSSSVLVGGEVGETQYF
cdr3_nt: TGTGCCAGCAGTTCTTCCGTCCTCGTGGGGGGCGAAGTGGGAGAGACCCAGTACTTC

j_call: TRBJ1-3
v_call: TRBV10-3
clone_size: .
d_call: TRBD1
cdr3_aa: CAIRAPGQGVSSGNTIYF
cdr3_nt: TGTGCCATCAGAGCACCTGGACAGGGGGTTAGCTCTGGAAACACCATATATTTT

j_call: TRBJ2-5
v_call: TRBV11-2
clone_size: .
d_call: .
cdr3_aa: CASSSRVETQYF
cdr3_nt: TGTGCCAGCAGCTCGCGGGTAGAGACCCAGTACTTC

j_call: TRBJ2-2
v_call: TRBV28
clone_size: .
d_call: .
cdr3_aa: CASSLLGVGELFF
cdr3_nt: TGTGCCAGCAGTTTATTAGGGGTCGGGGAGCTGTTTTTT

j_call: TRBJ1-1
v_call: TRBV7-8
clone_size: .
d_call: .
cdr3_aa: CASSFHPEGHNTEAFF
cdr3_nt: TGTGCCAGCAGCTTTCACCCCGAGGGCCATAACACTGAAGCTTTCTTT

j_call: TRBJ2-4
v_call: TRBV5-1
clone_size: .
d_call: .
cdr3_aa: CASSLGPPLAKNIQYF
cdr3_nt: TGCGCCAGCAGCCTTGGGCCCCCCCTAGCCAAAAACATTCAGTACTTC

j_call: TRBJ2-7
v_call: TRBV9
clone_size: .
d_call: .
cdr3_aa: CASSVGVSHYEQYF
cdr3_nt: TGTGCCAGCAGCGTAGGAGTCAGCCACTACGAGCAGTACTTC

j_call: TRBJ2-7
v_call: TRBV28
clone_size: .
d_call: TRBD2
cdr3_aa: CASILGEGPYEQYF
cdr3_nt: TGTGCCAGCATCCTAGGGGAGGGCCCCTACGAGCAGTACTTC

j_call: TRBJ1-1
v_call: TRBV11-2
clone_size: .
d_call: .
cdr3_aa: CASSRLRGTEAFF
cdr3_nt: TGTGCCAGCAGCCGCCTCAGGGGAACTGAAGCTTTCTTT

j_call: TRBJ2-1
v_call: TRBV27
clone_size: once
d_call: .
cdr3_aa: CATSGYPYNEQFF
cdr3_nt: TGTGCCACCTCGGGCTACCCCTACAATGAGCAGTTCTTC

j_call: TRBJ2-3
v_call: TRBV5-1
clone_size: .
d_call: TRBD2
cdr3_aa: CASSLVAGVGTDTQYF
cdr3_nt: TGCGCCAGCAGCTTAGTAGCGGGAGTTGGTACAGATACGCAGTATTTT

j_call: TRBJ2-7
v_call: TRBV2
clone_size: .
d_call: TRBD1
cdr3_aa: CASSDRDEQYF
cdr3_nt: TGTGCCAGCAGCGACAGGGACGAGCAGTACTTC

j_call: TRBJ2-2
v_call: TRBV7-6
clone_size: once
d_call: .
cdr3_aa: CASSLSGTGELFF
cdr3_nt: TGTGCCAGCAGCTTATCAGGGACCGGGGAGCTGTTTTTT

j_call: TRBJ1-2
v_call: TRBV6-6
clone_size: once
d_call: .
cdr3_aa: CASRGEWQGNYGYTF
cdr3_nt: TGTGCCAGCAGGGGGGAGTGGCAGGGGAACTATGGCTACACCTTC

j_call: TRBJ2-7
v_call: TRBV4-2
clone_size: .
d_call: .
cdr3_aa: CASSQDLGGIGYEQYF
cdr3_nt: TGTGCCAGCAGCCAAGATCTCGGGGGTATAGGGTACGAGCAGTACTTC

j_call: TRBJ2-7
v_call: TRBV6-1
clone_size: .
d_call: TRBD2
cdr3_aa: CASSERGGSYEQYF
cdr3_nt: TGTGCCAGCAGTGAGCGGGGGGGCAGCTACGAGCAGTACTTC

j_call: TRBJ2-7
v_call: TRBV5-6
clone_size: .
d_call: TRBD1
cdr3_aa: CASSFGTGYEQYF
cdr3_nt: TGTGCCAGCAGCTTTGGGACAGGCTACGAGCAGTACTTC

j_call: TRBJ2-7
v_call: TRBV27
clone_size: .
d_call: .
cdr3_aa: CASSPGRLGIYEQYF
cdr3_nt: TGTGCTAGCAGTCCCGGACGGTTAGGGATCTACGAGCAGTACTTC